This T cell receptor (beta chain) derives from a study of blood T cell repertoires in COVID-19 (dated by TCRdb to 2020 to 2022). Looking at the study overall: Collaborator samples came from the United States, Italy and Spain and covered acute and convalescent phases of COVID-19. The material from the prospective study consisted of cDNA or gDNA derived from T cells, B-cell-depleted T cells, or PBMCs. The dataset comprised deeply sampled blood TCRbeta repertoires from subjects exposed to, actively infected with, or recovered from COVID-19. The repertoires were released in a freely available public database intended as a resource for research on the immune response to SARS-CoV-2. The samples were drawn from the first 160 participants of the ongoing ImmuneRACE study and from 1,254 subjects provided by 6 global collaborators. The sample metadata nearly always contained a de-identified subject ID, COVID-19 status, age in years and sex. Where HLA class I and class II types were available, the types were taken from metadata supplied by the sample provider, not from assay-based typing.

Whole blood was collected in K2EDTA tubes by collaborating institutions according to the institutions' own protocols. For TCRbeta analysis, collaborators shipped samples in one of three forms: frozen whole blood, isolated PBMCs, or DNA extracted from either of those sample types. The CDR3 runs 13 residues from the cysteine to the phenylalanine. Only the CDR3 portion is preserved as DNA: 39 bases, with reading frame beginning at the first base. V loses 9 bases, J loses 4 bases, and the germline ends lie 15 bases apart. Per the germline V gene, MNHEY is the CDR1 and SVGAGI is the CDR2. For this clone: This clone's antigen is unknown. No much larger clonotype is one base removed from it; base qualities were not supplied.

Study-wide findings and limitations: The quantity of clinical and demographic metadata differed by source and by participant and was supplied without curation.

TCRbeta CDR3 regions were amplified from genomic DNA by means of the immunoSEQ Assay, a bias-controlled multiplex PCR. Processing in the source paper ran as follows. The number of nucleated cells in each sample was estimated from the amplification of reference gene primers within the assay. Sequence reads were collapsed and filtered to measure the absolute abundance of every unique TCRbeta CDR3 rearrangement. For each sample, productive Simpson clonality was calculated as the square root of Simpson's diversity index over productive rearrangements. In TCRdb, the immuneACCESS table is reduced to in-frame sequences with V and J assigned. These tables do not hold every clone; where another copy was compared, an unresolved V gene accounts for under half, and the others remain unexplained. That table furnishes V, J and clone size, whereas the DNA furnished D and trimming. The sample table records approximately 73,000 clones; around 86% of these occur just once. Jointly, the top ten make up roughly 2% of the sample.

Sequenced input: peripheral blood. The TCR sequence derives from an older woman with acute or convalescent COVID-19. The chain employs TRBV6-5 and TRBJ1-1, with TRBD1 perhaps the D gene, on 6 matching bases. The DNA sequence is TGTGCCAGTTCAGGGGAGCGGCGCACTGAAGCTTTCTTT. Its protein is CASSGERRTEAFF.